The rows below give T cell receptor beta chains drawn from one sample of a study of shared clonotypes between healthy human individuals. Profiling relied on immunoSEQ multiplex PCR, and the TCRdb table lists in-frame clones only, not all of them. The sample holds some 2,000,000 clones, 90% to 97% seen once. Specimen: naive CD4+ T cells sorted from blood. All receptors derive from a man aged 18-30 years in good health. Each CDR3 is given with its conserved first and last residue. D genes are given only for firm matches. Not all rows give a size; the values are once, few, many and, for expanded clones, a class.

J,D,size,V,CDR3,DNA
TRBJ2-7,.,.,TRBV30,CAWSPGRNEQYF,TGTGCCTGGAGTCCCGGACGTAACGAGCAGTACTTC
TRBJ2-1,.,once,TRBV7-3,CASSPSQGRLGDEQFF,TGTGCCAGCAGCCCCTCACAGGGTCGTTTGGGGGATGAGCAGTTCTTC
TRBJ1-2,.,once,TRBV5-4,CASSSPGENYGYTF,TGTGCCAGCAGCTCCCCGGGGGAGAACTATGGCTACACCTTC
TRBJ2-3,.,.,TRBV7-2,CASSLAWVTDTQYF,TGTGCCAGCAGCTTAGCTTGGGTCACGGATACGCAGTATTTT
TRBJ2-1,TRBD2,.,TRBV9,CASSPRWGLASVNEQFF,TGTGCCAGCAGCCCCAGATGGGGACTAGCGTCTGTGAATGAGCAGTTCTTC
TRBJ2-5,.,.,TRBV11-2,CASSLGVRETQYF,TGTGCCAGCAGCTTAGGGGTGCGGGAGACCCAGTACTTC
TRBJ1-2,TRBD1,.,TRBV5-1,CASSTRQGNYGYTF,TGCGCCAGCAGCACCCGACAGGGGAACTATGGCTACACCTTC
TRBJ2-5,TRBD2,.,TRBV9,CASSAHRPGLAENLQETQYF,TGTGCCAGCAGCGCCCACCGCCCGGGACTAGCGGAGAACCTCCAAGAGACCCAGTACTTC
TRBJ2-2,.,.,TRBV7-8,CASSLGRANTGELFF,TGTGCCAGCAGCTTGGGCCGGGCTAACACCGGGGAGCTGTTTTTT
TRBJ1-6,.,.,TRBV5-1,CASSYMLNSPLHF,TGCGCCAGCAGCTATATGTTGAATTCACCCCTCCACTTT
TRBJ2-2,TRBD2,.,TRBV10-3,CAISERGLNTGELFF,TGTGCCATCAGTGAGCGGGGACTAAACACCGGGGAGCTGTTTTTT
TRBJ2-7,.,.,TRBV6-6,CASRDAGSYEQYF,TGTGCCAGCAGGGACGCGGGCTCCTACGAGCAGTACTTC
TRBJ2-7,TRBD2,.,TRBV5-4,CASSSSGGRYEQYF,TGTGCCAGCAGCTCTAGCGGGGGGAGATACGAGCAGTACTTC
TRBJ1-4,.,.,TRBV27,CASRRPNEKLFF,TGTGCCAGTCGAAGGCCGAATGAAAAACTGTTTTTT
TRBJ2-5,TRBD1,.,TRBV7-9,CASKGARGETQYF,TGTGCCAGCAAGGGGGCGCGAGGGGAGACCCAGTACTTC